What follows describes a single T cell receptor beta chain. These data belong to a study of blood T cell repertoires in COVID-19. Study details: There were acute and convalescent COVID-19 samples, and they came from the United States, Italy and Spain. In each case, the material was cDNA or gDNA derived from T cells, B-cell-depleted T cells, or PBMCs.

V lost 4 bases and J lost 9; bases outside the gene matches: 5. CDR3 length equals 14 residues. The germline gives CDR1 LGHDT, CDR2 YNNKEL (reference sequence). Authors' methods: Estimated nucleated cell counts came from reference gene primer amplification. Sequencing used immunoSEQ multiplex PCR; TCRdb keeps in-frame clones, though not all of them. The D gene and trimming were derived from the DNA, and the V and J assignments and clone size from that table. This sample has 220,000 or so clones, with approximately 82% found just once. This TCR was recovered from an elderly woman with acute or convalescent COVID-19. What was sequenced was peripheral blood. The chain links TRBV3-1 (or the pseudogene TRBV3-2) to TRBJ1-6; 8 nucleotides agree with TRBD1. The CDR3 loop is CASSPDRDVSPLHF. In DNA, the CDR3 is TGTGCCAGCAGCCCGGACAGGGATGTTTCACCCCTCCACTTT.